This T cell receptor beta chain was retrieved from a study of regulatory T cells in long-lasting Graves disease. Documented time point: newly diagnosed GD, antithyroid drugs for less than 3 months. RNA extracted from PBMCs served as the sequencing template. This clonotype was detected a few times. No antigen is known for it. Arm-PCR with iRepertoire HTBI primers amplified the CDR3 regions for these TCR beta libraries. TCRdb reprocessed the multiplex PCR reads with MiXCR, giving one entry per CDR3 protein. The table lists under 800,000 distinct CDR3 sequences, about 15% of them singletons, with approximately 20% in the top ten. Study-wide results and caveats: Gene preferences differed: TRBV28, TRBJ1-2, TRBJ2-5 in persistent cases.

V gave up 6 bases and J gave up 1 base, with 22 bases separating them. CDR1 is SQVTM and CDR2 is ANQGSEA in the germline V gene. This CDR3 is 17 amino acids long. The same sample was also used in a study of T cells in Graves' hyperthyroidism and ophthalmopathy. That paper notes: Each diagnosis was grounded in clinical symptoms, serum thyroxine and TRAb, thyroid ultrasound, and orbital computed tomography.

This sequence was found in a woman under 40 with Graves disease. This chain links TRBV29-1 with TRBJ2-4; possible D gene TRBD1, 6 bases. This material consisted of peripheral blood mononuclear cells (PBMCs), taken at new diagnosis, from a patient treated with antithyroid drugs. CDR3 amino acids: CSVTGTRGHHAKNIQYF. The CDR3 DNA reads TGCAGCGTGACCGGGACAAGGGGTCATCATGCCAAAAACATTCAGTACTTC.